This T cell receptor beta chain was identified in a study of T cells in Graves' hyperthyroidism and ophthalmopathy. The CDR3 contains 14 residues. V was pared by 5 bases and J by 3 bases, with 14 bases between. Germline loops: CDR1 SGHAT, CDR2 FQNNGV. Researchers amplified the TCR beta CDR3 regions from RNA transcripts. HTBI primers were employed in a first-round RT-PCR of the TCR CDR3. TCRdb ran MiXCR on the multiplex PCR reads and lists one entry per CDR3 protein. The table records under 250,000 distinct CDR3 sequences, 17% of them present only once. A few counts support this clonotype. The antigen is undetermined. Study-wide results and caveats: Most thyroid clonotypes that were expanded above 0.001 also turned up in blood.

Participants, patients aged 18 to 65, had newly diagnosed hyperthyroidism with a duration under 2 months. The TCR comes from a man in his fifties with Graves' hyperthyroidism. The chain employs TRBV11-2 and TRBJ2-7, with D possibly being TRBD1 (5 bases). The sequenced material came from blood. The CDR3 spells CASSPQTAIYEQYF. In DNA, the CDR3 is TGTGCCAGCAGCCCTCAGACAGCCATCTACGAGCAGTACTTC.